These 14 T cell receptor beta chains originate from one sample sequenced in a study of cytomegalovirus exposure and HLA in healthy donors. The PCR was carried out with 60 Vbeta primers and 13 Jbeta primers. Data came from immunoSEQ multiplex PCR; TCRdb stores just in-frame clones and leaves some out. The data contain about 110,000 clones, approximately 80% of them singletons. The sequenced sample was PBMCs. Source of these receptors: a woman aged 18-29 years in good health and CMV-seronegative.

V and J are TRBV5-1 and TRBJ1-5, with D possibly being TRBD1 (6 bases). CDR1 is SGHRS and CDR2 is YFSETQ in the germline V gene. CDR3 length: 15 amino acids. V was cut by 2 bases and J by 3 bases, with 12 bases left in between. CDR3 bases: TGCGCCAGCAGCTTAGAGGGGGAGTACAATCAGCCCCAGCATTTT. Its protein product is CASSLEGEYNQPQHF.

The chain employs TRBV11-3 and TRBJ1-1; D gene uncertain. Per germline, CDR1 SGHNT and CDR2 YENEEA. V was clipped by 0 bases and J by 4 bases, with 6 bases between them. The CDR3 contains 13 residues. CDR3 DNA: TGTGCCAGCAGCTTAGAGAGGAGCACTGAAGCTTTCTTT. This encodes CASSLERSTEAFF. Using reference TRBV11-3 and TRBJ1-1 for the parts outside the CDR3, the full variable domain is EAGVVQSPRYKIIEKKQPVAFWCNPISGHNTLYWYLQNLGQGPELLIRYENEEAVDDSQLPKDRFSAERLKGVDSTLKIQPAELGDSAVYLCASSLERSTEAFFGQGTRLTVV.

This clone is a singleton in its sample. The chain links TRBV7-2 to TRBJ2-5; TRBD1 matches 7 bases. There are 15 residues in the CDR3. Germline V gene lookup returns CDR1 SGHTA and CDR2 FQGNSA. V lost 5 bases, J lost 6 bases, and 12 bases stayed unmatched. The CDR3 nucleotides are TGTGCCAGCAGCCGCGAGGGGGCTCAGCGAAAGACCCAGTACTTC. It is translated as CASSREGAQRKTQYF.

The chain carries TRBV9 and TRBJ2-1; D is uncertain. Germline V CDR1 and CDR2: SGDLS, YYNGEE. The CDR3 is 15 residues long. Trimming left V 0 bases short and J 6 bases short, with 13 bases between. This CDR3 is CASSVVTDAFNEQFF. CDR3 DNA: TGTGCCAGCAGCGTAGTCACAGACGCCTTCAATGAGCAGTTCTTC. Full variable domain (outside the CDR3, taken from reference TRBV9 and TRBJ2-1): DSGVTQTPKHLITATGQRVTLRCSPRSGDLSVYWYQQSLDQGLQFLIQYYNGEERAKGNILERFSAQQFPDLHSELNLSSLELGDSALYFCASSVVTDAFNEQFFGPGTRLTVL.

The sample holds one count of this clone. This chain uses TRBV28 with TRBJ1-4; 8 nucleotides agree with TRBD1. The CDR3 is 14 amino acids. V gave up 6 bases and J gave up 3 bases; unmatched junction bases: 3. Germline CDR1 is MDHEN and CDR2 is SYDVKM. The CDR3 sequence is CASSQDRANEKLFF. The CDR3 bases are TGTGCCAGCAGCCAGGACAGGGCTAATGAAAAACTGTTTTTT.

The chain uses TRBV7-9 and TRBJ2-1; 8 bases fit TRBD2. Trimming removed 2 bases from V and 6 bases from J; junction bases left unmatched: 6. There are 15 residues in the CDR3. Looked up from germline, CDR1 is SEHNR and CDR2 is FQNEAQ (reference sequence). CDR3 nucleotide sequence: TGTGCCAGCAGCTTACACGGGGGGGCCCCCAATGAGCAGTTCTTC. Its protein is CASSLHGGAPNEQFF. Filled out from reference TRBV7-9 and TRBJ2-1, the complete variable domain reads DTGVSQNPRHKITKRGQNVTFRCDPISEHNRLYWYRQTLGQGPEFLTYFQNEAQLEKSRLLSDRFSAERPKGSFSTLEIQRTEQGDSAMYLCASSLHGGAPNEQFFGPGTRLTVL.

The chain has TRBV9 and TRBJ2-3; D might be TRBD2 (7 bases). The V end was cut by 0 bases, the J end by 6 bases, with 17 bases between. This CDR3 has 16 residues. Germline V gives CDR1 SGDLS, CDR2 YYNGEE. The CDR3 sequence is CASSVDSGGGVDTQYF. The CDR3 DNA follows: TGTGCCAGCAGCGTAGACTCCGGCGGGGGCGTGGATACGCAGTATTTT.

The rearrangement links TRBV7-6 to TRBJ2-1; a weak D match, TRBD1 (6 bases). V dropped 3 bases and J dropped 13 bases, with 19 bases sitting between them. Germline-derived CDR1 and CDR2 are SGHVS and FNYEAQ. The CDR3 extends over 14 amino acids. The CDR3 loop reads CASSFEPLTGGQFF. In nucleotides, the CDR3 is TGTGCCAGCAGCTTTGAACCTCTGACAGGTGGACAGTTCTTC. The full variable domain, in which reference TRBV7-6 and TRBJ2-1 provide the parts outside the CDR3, is GAGVSQSPRYKVTKRGQDVALRCDPISGHVSLYWYRQALGQGPEFLTYFNYEAQQDKSGLPNDRFSAERPEGSISTLTIQRTEQRDSAMYRCASSFEPLTGGQFFGPGTRLTVL.

This clone has just one count. The CDR3 coding sequence is TGCGCCAGCAGCCCAGGACAGGGTGGGAGGACAGATACGCAGTATTTT. Translating it yields CASSPGQGGRTDTQYF. The chain combines TRBV5-1 with TRBJ2-3; 8 bases fit TRBD1. Losses at the gene ends were 4 bases for V and 3 bases for J; bases not matched to a gene: 10. The CDR3 totals 16 residues. Looked up from germline, CDR1 is SGHRS and CDR2 is YFSETQ.

The J gene is TRBJ1-2, the V gene TRBV6-4; TRBD1 matches 9 bases. The CDR3 length is 15 residues. Germline V gives CDR1 MRHNA, CDR2 SNTAGT. The V segment lost 0 bases and the J segment 8 bases; nucleotides outside the gene matches: 7. CDR3 sequence reads: CASSDSGTGRRGYTF. DNA for the CDR3: TGTGCCAGCAGTGACTCCGGGACAGGGCGGCGAGGCTACACCTTC.

The chain joins TRBV5-4 to TRBJ1-1; D remains unclear. The germline V gene encodes CDR1 SGHNT and CDR2 YYREEE (reference sequence). Trimming took off 6 bases at V and 1 base at J, with 10 bases between the two ends. The CDR3 consists of 13 residues. The CDR3 DNA is TGTGCCAGCATCATACGGGGGAACACTGAAGCTTTCTTT. Amino acid sequence: CASIIRGNTEAFF. The full variable domain, its missing parts supplied by reference TRBV5-4 and TRBJ1-1, is ETGVTQSPTHLIKTRGQQVTLRCSSQSGHNTVSWYQQALGQGPQFIFQYYREEENGRGNFPPRFSGLQFPNYSSELNVNALELDDSALYLCASIIRGNTEAFFGQGTRLTVV.

This chain links TRBV5-1 with TRBJ2-3; 11 positions agree with TRBD2. Trimming cost V 0 bases and J 5 bases; bases outside gene matches: 2. This CDR3 region has 15 residues. The germline gives CDR1 SGHRS, CDR2 YFSETQ. CDR3 in DNA: TGCGCCAGCAGCTTGGGAGGGACTAGCGGAGATACGCAGTATTTT. Its translation is CASSLGGTSGDTQYF.

This chain links TRBV27 with TRBJ2-7; 11 bases map to TRBD2. The J segment lost 4 bases and the V segment lost 6 bases, leaving 5 bases of the junction unmatched. Germline values: CDR1 MNHEY, CDR2 SMNVEV (reference sequence). This CDR3 region has 14 residues. As DNA, the CDR3 is TGTGCCAGCAGCCCGGGACTAGCGGCGTACGAGCAGTACTTC. Translating it yields CASSPGLAAYEQYF.

The CDR3 here is CASSGQGGANVLTF. For the CDR3, the DNA is TGTGCCAGCAGCGGACAGGGGGGGGCCAACGTCCTGACTTTC. The rearrangement links TRBV4-2 to TRBJ2-6; 9 bases are a match to TRBD1. V lost 5 bases and J lost 4; bases outside the gene matches: 0. The CDR3 spans 14 residues. Germline V gene data show CDR1 as LGHNA and CDR2 as YNFKEQ.